These 8 T cell receptor beta chains were sequenced from one sample in a study of vaccination and CD4 T cells after COVID-19. Treatment reported: roughly nine-day PBMC culture with coronavirus spike peptide pools or control peptides (ViraFEST assay). No antigen has been assigned to these receptors. With the Oncomine TCR Beta short-read assay, DNA from cultured CD4+ T cells was sequenced. One entry per CDR3 protein results from TCRdb running MiXCR on the PCR reads. The repertoire holds some 9,300 distinct CDR3 sequences, with 60% to 70% as singletons. The sample comprised CD4+ T cells from blood, cultured in vitro. Receptors originate from a human donor who had recovered from COVID-19.

This clonotype occurred a few times. The CDR3, as DNA: TGCAGTGCCGACGACAGGGGCGGGGCAGATACGCAGTATTTT. Translation gives CSADDRGGADTQYF. V usage is TRBV20-1 and J usage is TRBJ2-3; 8 nucleotides match TRBD1. Germline V gene data show CDR1 as DFQATT and CDR2 as SNEGSKA (reference sequence). The trim removed 6 bases at V and 4 bases at J, leaving 9 bases unmatched. The CDR3 is 14 amino acids.

The CDR3 reads CSARTSGSYNEQFF. The CDR3 DNA is TGCAGTGCAAGGACTAGCGGGTCCTACAATGAGCAGTTCTTC. The chain combines TRBV20-1 with TRBJ2-1; 11 bases are a match to TRBD2. Losses at the gene ends were 6 bases for V and 1 base for J; bases not matched to a gene: 2. This CDR3 has 14 amino acids. Germline CDR1 and CDR2: DFQATT and SNEGSKA (reference sequence).

The chain employs TRBV7-3 and TRBJ2-1, with D perhaps matching TRBD1 (5 bases). Trimming shortened V by 5 bases and J by 0 bases, and 8 bases separated the two germline ends. The CDR3 spans 14 residues. The V gene's germline CDR1 is SGHTA and CDR2 FQGTGA. CDR3 in DNA: TGTGCCAGCAGCCCGACAGTCTCCTACAATGAGCAGTTCTTC. Residues: CASSPTVSYNEQFF.

CDR3 in DNA: TGTGCCAGTAGTAATCCTATGACCCTGTCTGGGGCCAACGTCCTGACTTTC. Residues: CASSNPMTLSGANVLTF. This chain uses TRBV19 with TRBJ2-6; D is ambiguous. This CDR3 is built from 17 residues. Trimming took off 4 bases at V and 1 base at J, with 14 bases between the two ends. The germline gives CDR1 LNHDA, CDR2 SQIVND (reference sequence).

Remarks on this clonotype: The junction departs from the called germline gene at one end, perhaps through a read error. This rearrangement joins TRBV20-1 to TRBJ1-2; 9 positions agree with TRBD1. Germline loops: CDR1 DFQATT, CDR2 SNEGSKA (reference sequence). The CDR3 is 15 residues long. The CDR3 reads CSARDTGGGPMATAF. The CDR3 DNA reads TGCAGTGCTAGGGACACAGGGGGCGGCCCTATGGCTACAGCCTTC.

This clonotype qualifies as medium-sized. This chain uses TRBV24-1 with TRBJ2-1; 7 nucleotides align to TRBD2. Germline-derived CDR1 and CDR2 are KGHDR and SFDVKD. CDR3 length equals 16 residues. The trim removed 3 bases at V and 1 base at J, leaving 5 bases unmatched. CDR3 in DNA: TGTGCCACCAGTGATCCGAGCGGGAAGTCCTACAATGAGCAGTTCTTC. Residues: CATSDPSGKSYNEQFF.

The CDR3 DNA reads TGTGCCAGCAGCGGGCCCTCTAGCGGGGAGGGACTCTACGAGCAGTACTTC. This gives the protein CASSGPSSGEGLYEQYF. This chain links TRBV9 with TRBJ2-1, with 9 bases lining up with TRBD2. The J call could be wrong; TRBJ2-7 is a better fit for the DNA end. The CDR3 contains 17 residues. The germline CDR1 and CDR2 sequences are SGDLS and YYNGEE.

This clonotype was seen a few times. The chain links TRBV20-1 to TRBJ2-7; 10 bases align to TRBD2. This CDR3 is built from 14 residues. CDR1 is DFQATT and CDR2 is SNEGSKA in the germline V gene (reference sequence). With 3 bases clipped from V and 5 bases from J, the junction kept 7 bases outside the gene matches. The CDR3, as DNA: TGCAGTGCTAGTACCACTAGCGGGAACCACGAGCAGTACTTC. Encoded protein: CSASTTSGNHEQYF.